This T cell receptor (beta chain) came from a study of shared clonotypes between healthy human individuals. Study-wide points: Only blood was sampled; tissue repertoires likely differ.

For this clone: Its antigen is currently unknown.

CDR3 length equals 14 residues. Germline CDR1 is SGHRS and CDR2 is YFSETQ. V was clipped by 2 bases and J by 6 bases; unmatched bases: 1. Each PCR replicate run on unsorted PBMC took in approximately 270 ng DNA, about 29,000 T cell genomes. The table came from immunoSEQ multiplex PCR; TCRdb's copy has only in-frame clones and leaves some out. The sample gives some 490,000 clones, about 72% of which show up once; around 11% is in the top ten. What was sequenced was PBMCs. This rearrangement joins TRBV5-1 to TRBJ2-1, with 11 bases aligning to TRBD2. This TCR was recovered from a woman aged 35 to 49 in good health. Some clones in this sample may be carry-over from other donors' samples. The CDR3 sequence: CASSFTSGSNEQFF. The CDR3 nucleotides read TGCGCCAGCAGCTTCACTAGCGGGAGCAATGAGCAGTTCTTC.